This T cell receptor beta chain is from a study of T cell clones after liver transplantation. Assay used: immunoSEQ multiplex PCR; TCRdb lists only in-frame clones, some missing. This table holds some 110,000 clones, approximately 78% found once. This CDR3 has 12 amino acids. Germline V gene sequence: CDR1 GTSNPN, CDR2 SVGIG (reference sequence). Regarding this clone: The junction does not match germline at one end; this may be a read error.

J is TRBJ2-4 and V is TRBV30, with 8 bases matching TRBD1. This TCR was recovered from a human donor who received a liver transplant. This specimen consisted of CD4+ T cells from blood, obtained before liver transplant. The CDR3 spells CAWSVRGQGLIF. Written as DNA, the CDR3 is TGTGCCTGGAGTGTTCGCGGACAGGGTTTAATCTTC.